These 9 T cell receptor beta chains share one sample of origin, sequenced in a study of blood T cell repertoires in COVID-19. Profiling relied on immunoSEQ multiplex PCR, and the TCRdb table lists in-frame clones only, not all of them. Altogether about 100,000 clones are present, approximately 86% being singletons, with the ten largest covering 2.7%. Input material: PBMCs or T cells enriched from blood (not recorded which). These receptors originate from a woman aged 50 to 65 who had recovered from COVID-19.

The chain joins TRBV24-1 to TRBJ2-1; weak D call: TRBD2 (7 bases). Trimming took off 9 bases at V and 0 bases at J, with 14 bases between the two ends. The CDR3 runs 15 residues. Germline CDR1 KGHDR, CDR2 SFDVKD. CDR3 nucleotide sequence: TGTGCCACCTTGGGGCGGGGGCGCTCCTACAATGAGCAGTTCTTC. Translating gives CATLGRGRSYNEQFF.

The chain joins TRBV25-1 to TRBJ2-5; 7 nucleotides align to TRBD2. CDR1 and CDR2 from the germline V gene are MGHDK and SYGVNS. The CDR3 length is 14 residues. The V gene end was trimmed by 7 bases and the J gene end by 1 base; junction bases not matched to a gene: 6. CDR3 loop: CASTSRGVQETQYF. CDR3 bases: TGTGCCAGCACTTCCCGGGGGGTCCAAGAGACCCAGTACTTC.

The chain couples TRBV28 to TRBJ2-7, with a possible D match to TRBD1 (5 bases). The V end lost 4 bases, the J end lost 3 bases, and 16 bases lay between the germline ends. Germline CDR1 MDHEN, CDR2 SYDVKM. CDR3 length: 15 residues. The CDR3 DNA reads TGTGCCAGCAGTTCCGACAGCTTAGGGCACTACGAGCAGTACTTC. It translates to CASSSDSLGHYEQYF.

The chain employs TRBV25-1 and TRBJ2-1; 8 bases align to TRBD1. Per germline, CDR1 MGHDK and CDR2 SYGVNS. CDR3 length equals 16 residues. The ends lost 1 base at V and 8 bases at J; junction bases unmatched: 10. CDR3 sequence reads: CASSEFPDRVFHEQFF. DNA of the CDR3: TGTGCCAGCAGTGAATTCCCGGACAGGGTATTCCATGAGCAGTTCTTC.

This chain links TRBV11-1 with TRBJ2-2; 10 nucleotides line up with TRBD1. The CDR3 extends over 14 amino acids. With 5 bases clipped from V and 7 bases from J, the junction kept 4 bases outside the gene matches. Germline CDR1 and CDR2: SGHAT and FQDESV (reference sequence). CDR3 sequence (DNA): TGTGCCAGCAGCCGGGACAGGGGAGTCGGGGAGCTGTTTTTT. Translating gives CASSRDRGVGELFF. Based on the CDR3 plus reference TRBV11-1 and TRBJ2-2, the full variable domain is EAEVAQSPRYKITEKSQAVAFWCDPISGHATLYWYRQILGQGPELLVQFQDESVVDDSQLPKDRFSAERLKGVDSTLKIQPAELGDSAMYLCASSRDRGVGELFFGEGSRLTVL.

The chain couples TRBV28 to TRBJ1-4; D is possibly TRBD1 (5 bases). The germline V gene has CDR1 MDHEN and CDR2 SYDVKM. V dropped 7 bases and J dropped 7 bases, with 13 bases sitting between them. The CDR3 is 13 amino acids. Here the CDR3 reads CASTWGGGEKLFF. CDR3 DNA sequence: TGTGCCAGCACTTGGGGGGGTGGTGAAAAACTGTTTTTT.

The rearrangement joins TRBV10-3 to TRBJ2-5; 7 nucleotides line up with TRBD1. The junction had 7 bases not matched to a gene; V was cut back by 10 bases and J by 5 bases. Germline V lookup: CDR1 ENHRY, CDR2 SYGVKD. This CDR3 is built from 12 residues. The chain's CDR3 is CATQGVEETQYF. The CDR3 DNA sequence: TGTGCCACCCAGGGGGTAGAGGAGACCCAGTACTTC.

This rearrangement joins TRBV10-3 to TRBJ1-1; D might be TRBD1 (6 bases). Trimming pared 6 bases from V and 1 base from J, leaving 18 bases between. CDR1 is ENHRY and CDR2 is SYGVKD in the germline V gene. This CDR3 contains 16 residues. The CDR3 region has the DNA TGTGCCATCAGACGGGACACACTCAGGGGGAACACTGAAGCTTTCTTT. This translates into CAIRRDTLRGNTEAFF.

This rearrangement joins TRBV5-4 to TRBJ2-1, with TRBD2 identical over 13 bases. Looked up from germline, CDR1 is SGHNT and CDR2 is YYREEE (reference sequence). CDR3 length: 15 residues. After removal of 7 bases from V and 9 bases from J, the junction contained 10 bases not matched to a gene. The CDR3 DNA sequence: TGTGCCAGCGGAATAACTAGCGGGGGGGCGATTGAGCAGTTCTTC. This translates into CASGITSGGAIEQFF.